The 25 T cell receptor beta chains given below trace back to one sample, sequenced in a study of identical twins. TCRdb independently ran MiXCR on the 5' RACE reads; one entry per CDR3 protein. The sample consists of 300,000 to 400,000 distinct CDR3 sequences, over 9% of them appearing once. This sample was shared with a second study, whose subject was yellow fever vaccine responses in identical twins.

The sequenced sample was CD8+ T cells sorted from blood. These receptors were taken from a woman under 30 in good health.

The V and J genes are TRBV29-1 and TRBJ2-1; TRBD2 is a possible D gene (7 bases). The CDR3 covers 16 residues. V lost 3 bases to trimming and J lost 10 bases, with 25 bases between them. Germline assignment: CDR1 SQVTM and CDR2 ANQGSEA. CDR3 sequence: CSVEGLTGGSLLEQFF. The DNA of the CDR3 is TGCAGCGTTGAGGGCCTCACGGGGGGCTCCCTGTTGGAGCAGTTCTTC.

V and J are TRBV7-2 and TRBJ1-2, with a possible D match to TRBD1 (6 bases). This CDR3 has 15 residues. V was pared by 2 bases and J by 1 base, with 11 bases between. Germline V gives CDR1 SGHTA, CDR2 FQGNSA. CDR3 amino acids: CASSLSGEGNYGYTF. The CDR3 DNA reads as TGTGCCAGCAGCTTATCAGGGGAGGGTAACTATGGCTACACCTTC.

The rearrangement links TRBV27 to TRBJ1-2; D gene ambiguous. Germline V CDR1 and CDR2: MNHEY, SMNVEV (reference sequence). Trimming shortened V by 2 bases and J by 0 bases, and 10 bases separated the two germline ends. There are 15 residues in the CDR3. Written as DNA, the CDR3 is TGTGCCAGCAGTTTAAAGGGAGCAGCTAACTATGGCTACACCTTC. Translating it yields CASSLKGAANYGYTF.

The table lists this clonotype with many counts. CDR3 nucleotide sequence: TGTGCCAGCAGCCCCCGACAGGGGGCGGGGGGCTACACCTTC. It encodes CASSPRQGAGGYTF. The chain joins TRBV3-1 to TRBJ1-2; 10 nucleotides align to TRBD1. Losses at the gene ends were 4 bases for V and 8 bases for J; bases not matched to a gene: 7. This CDR3 spans 14 amino acids. Germline V gene data show CDR1 as LGHDT and CDR2 as YNNKEL (reference sequence).

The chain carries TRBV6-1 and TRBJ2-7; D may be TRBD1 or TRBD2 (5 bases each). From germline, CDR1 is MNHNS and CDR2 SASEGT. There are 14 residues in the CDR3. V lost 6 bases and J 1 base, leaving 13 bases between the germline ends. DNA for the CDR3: TGTGCCAGCAGGGACTGGGCAGGGTCCTACGAGCAGTACTTC. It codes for CASRDWAGSYEQYF.

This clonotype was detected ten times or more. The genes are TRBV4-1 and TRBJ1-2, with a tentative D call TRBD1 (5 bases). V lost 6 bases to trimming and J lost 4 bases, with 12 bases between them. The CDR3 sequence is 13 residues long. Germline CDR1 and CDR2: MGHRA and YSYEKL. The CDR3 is CASRGTAGYGYTF. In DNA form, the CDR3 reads TGCGCCAGCAGGGGGACGGCGGGCTATGGCTACACCTTC.

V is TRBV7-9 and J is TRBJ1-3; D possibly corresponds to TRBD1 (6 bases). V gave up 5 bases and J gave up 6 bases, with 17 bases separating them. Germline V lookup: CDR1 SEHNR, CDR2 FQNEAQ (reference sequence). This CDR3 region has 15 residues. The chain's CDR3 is CASSLRPGVENTIYF. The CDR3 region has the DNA TGTGCCAGCAGCCTACGTCCAGGGGTGGAAAACACCATATATTTT.

CDR3 sequence (DNA): TGTGCCAGCAGCTTAGGGACAGGGGGCTGGGAGGCAGATACGCAGTATTTT. Protein sequence: CASSLGTGGWEADTQYF. V is TRBV7-3 and J is TRBJ2-3; 12 bases align to TRBD1. In germline, CDR1 is SGHTA, CDR2 FQGTGA. The CDR3 runs to 17 residues. V lost 2 bases and J lost 4; bases outside the gene matches: 7.

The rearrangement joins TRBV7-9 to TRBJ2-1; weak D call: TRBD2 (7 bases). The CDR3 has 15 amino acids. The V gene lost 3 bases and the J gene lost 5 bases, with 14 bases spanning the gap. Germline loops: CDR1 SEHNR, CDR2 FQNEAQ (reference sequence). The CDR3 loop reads CASSFFGGPDNEQFF. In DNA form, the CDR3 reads TGTGCCAGCAGCTTTTTCGGGGGGCCGGACAATGAGCAGTTCTTC.

In DNA, the CDR3 is TGTGCCAGCAGCCAAGAAGGGGTTGCTCAGCCCCAGCATTTT. Translating it yields CASSQEGVAQPQHF. The V and J genes are TRBV4-2 and TRBJ1-5, with D perhaps matching TRBD1 (5 bases). The CDR3 length is 14 residues. Germline V CDR1 and CDR2: LGHNA, YNFKEQ. Trimming shortened V by 0 bases and J by 6 bases, and 9 bases separated the two germline ends.

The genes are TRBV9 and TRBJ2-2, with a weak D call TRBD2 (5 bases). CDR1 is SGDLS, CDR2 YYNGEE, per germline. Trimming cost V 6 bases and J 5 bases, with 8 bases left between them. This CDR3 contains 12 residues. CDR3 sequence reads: CASTSGTGELFF. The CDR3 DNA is TGTGCCAGCACGAGCGGAACCGGGGAGCTGTTTTTT.

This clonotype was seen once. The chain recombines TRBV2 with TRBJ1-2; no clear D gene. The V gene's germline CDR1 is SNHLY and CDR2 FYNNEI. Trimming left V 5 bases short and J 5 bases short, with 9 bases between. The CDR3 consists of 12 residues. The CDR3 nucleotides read TGTGCCAGCAGTTATTCACGTTATGGCTACACCTTC. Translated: CASSYSRYGYTF.

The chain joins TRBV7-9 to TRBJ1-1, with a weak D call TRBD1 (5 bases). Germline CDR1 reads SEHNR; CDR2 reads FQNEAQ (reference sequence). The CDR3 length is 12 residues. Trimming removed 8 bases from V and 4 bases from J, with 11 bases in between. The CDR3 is CASGWGGTEAFF. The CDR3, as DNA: TGTGCCAGCGGCTGGGGGGGCACTGAAGCTTTCTTT.

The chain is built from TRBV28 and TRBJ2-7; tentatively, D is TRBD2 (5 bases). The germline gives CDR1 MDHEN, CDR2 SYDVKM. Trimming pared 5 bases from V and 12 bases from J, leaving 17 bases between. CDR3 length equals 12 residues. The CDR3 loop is CASSPGIPVRYF. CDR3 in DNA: TGTGCCAGCAGTCCGGGAATCCCAGTTAGGTACTTC.

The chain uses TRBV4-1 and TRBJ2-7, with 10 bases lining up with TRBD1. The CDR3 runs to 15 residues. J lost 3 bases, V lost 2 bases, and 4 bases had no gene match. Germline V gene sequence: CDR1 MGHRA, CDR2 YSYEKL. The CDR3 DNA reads TGCGCCAGCAGCCAAACCGGGACAGGGGACTACGAGCAGTACTTC. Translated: CASSQTGTGDYEQYF.

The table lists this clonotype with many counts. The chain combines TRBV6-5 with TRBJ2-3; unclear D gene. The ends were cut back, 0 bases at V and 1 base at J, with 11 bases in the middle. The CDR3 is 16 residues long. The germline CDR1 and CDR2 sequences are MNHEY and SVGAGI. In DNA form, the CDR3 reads TGTGCCAGCAGTTACTCGGTCAGCCCCGGCACAGATACGCAGTATTTT. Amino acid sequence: CASSYSVSPGTDTQYF.

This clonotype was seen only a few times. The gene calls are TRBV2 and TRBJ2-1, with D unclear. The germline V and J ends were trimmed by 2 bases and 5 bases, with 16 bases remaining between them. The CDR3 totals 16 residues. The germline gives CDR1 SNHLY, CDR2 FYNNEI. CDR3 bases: TGTGCCAGCAGTGAAACTGGGGTCCGACCAAACAATGAGCAGTTCTTC. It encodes CASSETGVRPNNEQFF.

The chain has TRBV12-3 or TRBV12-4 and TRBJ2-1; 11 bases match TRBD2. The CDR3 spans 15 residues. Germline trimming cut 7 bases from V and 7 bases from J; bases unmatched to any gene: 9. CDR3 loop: CASTFTSGSMNEQFF. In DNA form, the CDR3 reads TGTGCCAGCACCTTCACTAGCGGGAGTATGAATGAGCAGTTCTTC.

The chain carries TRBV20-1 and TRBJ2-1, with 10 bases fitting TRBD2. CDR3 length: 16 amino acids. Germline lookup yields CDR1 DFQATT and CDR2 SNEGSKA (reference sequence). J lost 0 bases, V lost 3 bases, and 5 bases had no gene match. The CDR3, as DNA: TGCAGTGCTAGTGATAGCGGGGGGAGCTCCTACAATGAGCAGTTCTTC. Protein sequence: CSASDSGGSSYNEQFF.

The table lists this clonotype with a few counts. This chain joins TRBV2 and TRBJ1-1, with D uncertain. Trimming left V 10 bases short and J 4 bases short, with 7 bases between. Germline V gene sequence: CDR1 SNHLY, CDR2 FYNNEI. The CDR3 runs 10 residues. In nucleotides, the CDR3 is TGTGCCACAGGCTTCACTGAAGCTTTCTTT. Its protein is CATGFTEAFF.

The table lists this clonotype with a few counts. CDR3: CASSFGQGFRGYTF. The DNA for the CDR3 is TGTGCCAGCAGTTTCGGGCAGGGGTTTCGAGGCTACACCTTC. The chain has TRBV27 and TRBJ1-2, with D possibly matching TRBD1 (6 bases). The V gene's germline CDR1 is MNHEY and CDR2 SMNVEV (reference sequence). The V and J ends lost 3 bases and 8 bases respectively, with 16 bases between them. The CDR3 covers 14 residues.

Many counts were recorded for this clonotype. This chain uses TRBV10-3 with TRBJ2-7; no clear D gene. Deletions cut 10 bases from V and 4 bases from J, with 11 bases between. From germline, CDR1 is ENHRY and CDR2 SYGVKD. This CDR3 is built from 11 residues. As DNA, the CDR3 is TGTGCCACTCGGGCTGGATACGAGCAGTACGTC. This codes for CATRAGYEQYV.

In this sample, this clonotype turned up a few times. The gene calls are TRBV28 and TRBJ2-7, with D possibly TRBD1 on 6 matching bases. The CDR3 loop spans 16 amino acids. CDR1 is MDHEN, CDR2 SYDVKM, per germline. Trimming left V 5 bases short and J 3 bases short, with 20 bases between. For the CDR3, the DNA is TGTGCCAGCAGTCCCCTAAGGGGGACCGAGATCTACGAGCAGTACTTC. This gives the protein CASSPLRGTEIYEQYF. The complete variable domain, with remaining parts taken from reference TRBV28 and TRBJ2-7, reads DVKVTQSSRYLVKRTGEKVFLECVQDMDHENMFWYRQDPGLGLRLIYFSYDVKMKEKGDIPEGYSVSREKKERFSLILESASTNQTSMYLCASSPLRGTEIYEQYFGPGTRLTVT.

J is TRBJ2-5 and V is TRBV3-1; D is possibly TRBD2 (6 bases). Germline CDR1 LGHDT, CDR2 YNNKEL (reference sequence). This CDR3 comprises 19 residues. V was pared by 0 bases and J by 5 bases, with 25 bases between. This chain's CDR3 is CASSQDSEGNWRDWETQYF. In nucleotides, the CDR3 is TGTGCCAGCAGCCAAGATTCTGAGGGGAACTGGCGGGATTGGGAGACCCAGTACTTC.

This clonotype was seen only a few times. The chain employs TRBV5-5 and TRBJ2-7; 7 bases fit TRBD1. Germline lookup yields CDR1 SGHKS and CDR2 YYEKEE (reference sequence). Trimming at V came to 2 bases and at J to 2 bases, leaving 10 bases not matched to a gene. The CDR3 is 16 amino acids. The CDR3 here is CASSLPQGFYTYEQYV. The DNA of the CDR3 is TGTGCCAGCAGCTTACCACAGGGGTTTTATACCTACGAGCAGTACGTC.